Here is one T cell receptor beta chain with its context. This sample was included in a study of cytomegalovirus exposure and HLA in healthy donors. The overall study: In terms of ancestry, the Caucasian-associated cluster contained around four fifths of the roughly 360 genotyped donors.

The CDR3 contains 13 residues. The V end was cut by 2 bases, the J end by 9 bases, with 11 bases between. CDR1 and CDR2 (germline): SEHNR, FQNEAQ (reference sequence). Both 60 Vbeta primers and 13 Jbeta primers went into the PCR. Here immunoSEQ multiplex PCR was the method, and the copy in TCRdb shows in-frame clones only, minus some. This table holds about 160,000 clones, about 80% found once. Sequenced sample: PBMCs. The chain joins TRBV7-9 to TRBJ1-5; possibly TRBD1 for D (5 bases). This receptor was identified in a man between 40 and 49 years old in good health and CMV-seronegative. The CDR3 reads CASSLSSGSPQHF. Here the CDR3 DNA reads TGTGCCAGCAGCTTATCATCAGGGTCGCCCCAGCATTTT.